The clone carrying this T cell receptor beta chain was counted many times. This record belongs to a study of T-cell memory formation after mild COVID-19. cDNA libraries for TCR alpha and TCR beta, carrying sample barcodes and UMIs, came from 5'RACE with constant-segment primers. A single record per CDR3 protein comes from TCRdb applying MiXCR to the 5' RACE reads. The data show 380,000 or so distinct CDR3 sequences, 12% to 15% seen once. CDR1 is SGHRS, CDR2 YFSETQ, per germline. CDR3 size: 14 residues. The ends were cut back, 0 bases at V and 1 base at J, with 5 bases in the middle. The chain couples TRBV5-1 to TRBJ1-3; D unresolved. The TCR comes from a man aged 18-30 years who had mild COVID-19 (a few samples of this study predate the infection). Cell type and time point are not known. Sequenced input: PBMCs or a T cell subset sorted from them (not recorded which). CDR3 in amino acids: CASSLGLSGNTIYF. CDR3 sequence (DNA): TGCGCCAGCAGCTTGGGATTATCTGGAAACACCATATATTTT. Using reference TRBV5-1 and TRBJ1-3 for the parts outside the CDR3, the full variable domain is KAGVTQTPRYLIKTRGQQVTLSCSPISGHRSVSWYQQTPGQGLQFLFEYFSETQRNKGNFPGRFSGRQFSNSRSEMNVSTLELGDSALYLCASSLGLSGNTIYFGEGSWLTVV.